This T cell receptor (beta chain) was profiled in a study of blood T cell repertoires in COVID-19. For the study at large: PBMCs, B-cell-depleted T cells, or T cells provided the cDNA or gDNA that made up the material.

Source study methods: Reference gene primer amplification gave nucleated cell count estimates. TCRdb's table, derived via immunoSEQ multiplex PCR, lists solely in-frame clones and lacks some. That table supplies the V and J calls and clone size; D and trimming were determined from the DNA. The sample holds about 220,000 clones, roughly 85% seen once. Seattle patient enrollment occurred during active infection, with longitudinal follow-up thereafter. The CDR3 runs 14 residues. V lost 11 bases and J 1 base, leaving 14 bases between the germline ends. The V gene's germline CDR1 is SGHDN and CDR2 FVKESK. The source of this sequence is a woman between 70 and 85 years old with COVID-19, enrolled during active disease. The sequenced sample consisted of peripheral blood. This rearrangement joins TRBV14 to TRBJ2-2; perhaps TRBD2 as D (6 bases). The CDR3 sequence is CAARRVWNTGELFF. CDR3 nucleotides: TGTGCCGCTCGGAGGGTTTGGAACACCGGGGAGCTGTTTTTT.